The 16 T cell receptor beta chains below come from one sample, sequenced in a study of persistence of HIV-infected CD4 T cells. These receptors are not linked to any known antigen. Sequencing used immunoSEQ version 4 in survey mode. The repertoire was sequenced with immunoSEQ multiplex PCR; TCRdb's copy has only in-frame clones and lacks some. This sample carries fewer than 40,000 clones, roughly 82% of them seen once, and the ten largest clones take nearly 6.5%. Lysates of CMV-infected fibroblasts at 10 ug/mL stimulated these cells. Memory cells lacking CD40L and CD69 with high CD45RO were sorted. The sample consisted of CD4+ T cells sorted from PBMCs after 18-hour stimulation, taken from a patient who received antiretroviral therapy. Every receptor here comes from an adult woman with HIV who was CMV-seropositive.

This clone appeared a few times. The chain employs TRBV19 and TRBJ1-5; perhaps TRBD1 as D (5 bases). V dropped 3 bases and J dropped 0 bases, with 12 bases sitting between them. Germline CDR1 reads LNHDA; CDR2 reads SQIVND (reference sequence). CDR3 length: 16 residues. CDR3 bases: TGTGCCAGTAGTATTTGGCAGGGCAATAGCAATCAGCCCCAGCATTTT. It yields the protein CASSIWQGNSNQPQHF.

V usage is TRBV4-2 and J usage is TRBJ2-7; a weak D match, TRBD1 (5 bases). The CDR3 contains 15 residues. Germline CDR1 reads LGHNA; CDR2 reads YNFKEQ. V lost 0 bases to trimming and J lost 3 bases, with 12 bases between them. The CDR3 region is CASSQDDSSSYEQYF. The CDR3 nucleotides read TGTGCCAGCAGCCAAGATGACAGCAGCAGCTACGAGCAGTACTTC.

The chain is built from TRBV29-1 and TRBJ1-2, with 10 positions matching TRBD1. The CDR3 contains 16 residues. The germline V gene has CDR1 SQVTM and CDR2 ANQGSEA. V lost 3 bases to trimming and J lost 8 bases; unmatched junction nucleotides: 15. CDR3 sequence (DNA): TGCAGCGTTGACCCTAATGACAGGGGGCGGAGTAAGGGCTACACCTTC. Encoded protein: CSVDPNDRGRSKGYTF.

The V call is TRBV7-8, the J call TRBJ1-3; D is perhaps TRBD1 (6 bases). The V end lost 1 base, the J end lost 7 bases, and 17 bases lay between the germline ends. Germline CDR1 and CDR2: SGHVS and FQNEAQ. The CDR3 runs 16 residues. The chain's CDR3 is CASSLDLGGLSNTIYF. CDR3 bases: TGTGCCAGCAGCTTAGACCTTGGGGGGCTTAGTAACACCATATATTTT.

V usage is TRBV10-3 and J usage is TRBJ2-7; no definite D call. The length of the CDR3 is 15 residues. The germline V and J ends were trimmed by 2 bases and 1 base, with 12 bases remaining between them. Germline CDR1 reads ENHRY; CDR2 reads SYGVKD. The CDR3 reads CAISEDTRSSYEQYF. Here the CDR3 DNA reads TGTGCCATCAGTGAGGACACGCGCAGTTCCTACGAGCAGTACTTC.

V usage is TRBV7-2 and J usage is TRBJ1-6; D remains unclear. Per the germline V gene, CDR1 is SGHTA and CDR2 is FQGNSA. V lost 5 bases and J lost 0, with 14 bases in between. This CDR3 spans 17 amino acids. CDR3 in amino acids: CASSPRPGSSYNSPLHF. The CDR3, as DNA: TGTGCCAGCAGCCCAAGACCGGGGAGCTCCTATAATTCACCCCTCCACTTT.

Of note for this clone: Other DNA sequences in this sample translate to the same CDR3. The J gene is TRBJ1-2, the V gene TRBV29-1, with 9 bases lining up with TRBD1. CDR1 and CDR2 from the germline V gene are SQVTM and ANQGSEA. CDR3 size: 13 residues. Trimming at V came to 4 bases and at J to 4 bases, leaving 4 bases not matched to a gene. The CDR3 loop is CSVGQGEGYGYTF. The CDR3 nucleotides read TGCAGCGTTGGACAGGGGGAGGGCTATGGCTACACCTTC. The whole variable domain, filled in from reference TRBV29-1 and TRBJ1-2, reads SAVISQKPSRDICQRGTSLTIQCQVDSQVTMMFWYRQQPGQSLTLIATANQGSEATYESGFVIDKFPISRPNLTFSTLTVSNMSPEDSSIYLCSVGQGEGYGYTFGSGTRLTVV.

The chain employs TRBV27 and TRBJ2-7; tentatively, D is TRBD1 or TRBD2 (5 bases each). Trimming shortened V by 3 bases and J by 1 base, and 10 bases separated the two germline ends. Germline V lookup: CDR1 MNHEY, CDR2 SMNVEV (reference sequence). The length of the CDR3 is 14 residues. The CDR3 DNA sequence: TGTGCCAGCAGTTTTCGGGACGGGTCCTACGAGCAGTACTTC. It translates to CASSFRDGSYEQYF.

This chain links TRBV9 with TRBJ1-1; the match to TRBD1 covers 10 bases. The CDR3 is 22 residues long. Germline V lookup: CDR1 SGDLS, CDR2 YYNGEE. V dropped 3 bases and J dropped 4; count of bases not matched to a gene: 27. The CDR3 reads CASSAEEILGTGDGRVATEAFF. Written as DNA, the CDR3 is TGTGCCAGCAGCGCAGAGGAGATCCTCGGGACAGGGGACGGTCGGGTAGCCACTGAAGCTTTCTTT.

This chain connects TRBV3-1 (or the pseudogene TRBV3-2) to TRBJ1-1; D possibly corresponds to TRBD1 (5 bases). The V gene lost 1 base and the J gene lost 4 bases, with 10 bases spanning the gap. The CDR3 has 14 amino acids. Germline V gene sequence: CDR1 LGHDT, CDR2 YNNKEL (reference sequence). The CDR3: CASSQVQGTTEAFF. In nucleotides, the CDR3 is TGTGCCAGCAGCCAAGTTCAGGGAACCACTGAAGCTTTCTTT.

V is TRBV5-8 and J is TRBJ1-1; possibly TRBD1 for D (5 bases). This CDR3 is 16 amino acids long. Germline V gene data show CDR1 as SGHTS and CDR2 as YDEGEE. Trimming removed 4 bases at V and 6 bases at J, with 22 bases between. CDR3 nucleotides: TGTGCCAGCAGCCGCTGGGGAGGGGACCGGGCCGCTGAAGCTTTCTTT. Translating gives CASSRWGGDRAAEAFF.

This clone turned up a few times. This rearrangement joins TRBV15 to TRBJ2-1; no clear D. Germline V CDR1 and CDR2: LNHNV, YYDKDF (reference sequence). The V end lost 1 base, the J end lost 8 bases, and 18 bases lay between the germline ends. This CDR3 contains 16 residues. CDR3 DNA: TGTGCCACCAGCAGAGTTGTATGGACCCAGACCCATGAGCAGTTCTTC. Residues: CATSRVVWTQTHEQFF.

V and J are TRBV28 and TRBJ1-1; D not certain. The V and J ends lost 3 bases and 4 bases respectively, with 12 bases between them. The length of the CDR3 is 14 residues. CDR1 MDHEN and CDR2 SYDVKM come from the germline V gene. The DNA for the CDR3 is TGTGCCAGCAGTTTTCCCGGAGCGGGCACTGAAGCTTTCTTT. Amino acid sequence: CASSFPGAGTEAFF. Filled out from reference TRBV28 and TRBJ1-1, the complete variable domain reads DVKVTQSSRYLVKRTGEKVFLECVQDMDHENMFWYRQDPGLGLRLIYFSYDVKMKEKGDIPEGYSVSREKKERFSLILESASTNQTSMYLCASSFPGAGTEAFFGQGTRLTVV.

J is TRBJ2-1 and V is TRBV19; 15 bases are shared with TRBD2. The CDR3 runs 17 residues. V gave up 4 bases and J gave up 1 base; unmatched junction bases: 2. Germline V lookup: CDR1 LNHDA, CDR2 SQIVND (reference sequence). This chain's CDR3 is CASSRGLAGGSYNEQFF. For the CDR3, the DNA is TGTGCCAGTAGTAGGGGACTAGCGGGAGGTTCCTACAATGAGCAGTTCTTC.

The CDR3 DNA sequence: TGTGCCAGTAGTCAAGCCGGGAGTACCATACTATACTATGGCTACACCTTC. This codes for CASSQAGSTILYYGYTF. This chain links TRBV19 with TRBJ1-2; D not certain. CDR3 size: 17 residues. V lost 5 bases and J 3 bases, leaving 22 bases between the germline ends. The germline V gene encodes CDR1 LNHDA and CDR2 SQIVND (reference sequence). The full variable domain, rest sourced from reference TRBV19 and TRBJ1-2, is DGGITQSPKYLFRKEGQNVTLSCEQNLNHDAMYWYRQDPGQGLRLIYYSQIVNDFQKGDIAEGYSVSREKKESFPLTVTSAQKNPTAFYLCASSQAGSTILYYGYTFGSGTRLTVV.

This clone has only one observation. V gene TRBV6-4 combines with J gene TRBJ2-6; tentative D call: TRBD1 (5 bases). The germline gives CDR1 MRHNA, CDR2 SNTAGT. The CDR3 runs to 14 residues. Trimming cost V 5 bases and J 4 bases, with 9 bases left between them. The CDR3 reads CASSSGLGANVLTF. Here the CDR3 DNA reads TGTGCCAGCAGTTCAGGGCTCGGGGCCAACGTCCTGACTTTC.